Listed here are 21 T cell receptor beta chains from one sample, sequenced in a study of cytomegalovirus exposure and HLA in healthy donors. Use of 60 Vbeta and 13 Jbeta primers characterized the PCR. The method was immunoSEQ multiplex PCR; TCRdb's version includes in-frame clones alone and lacks a portion of them. This sample carries just under 95,000 clones, 65% to 85% of them seen once, and the ten largest clones take approximately 1.1%. The sample comprised PBMCs. Every receptor here comes from a girl aged 2-10 years in good health and CMV-seropositive.

The chain links TRBV29-1 to TRBJ1-3; 7 bases are shared with TRBD1. Germline loops: CDR1 SQVTM, CDR2 ANQGSEA. With 7 bases clipped from V and 1 base from J, the junction kept 10 bases outside the gene matches. This CDR3 comprises 15 residues. As DNA, the CDR3 is TGCAGCGCGCGAATTGGGACAGCTTCTGGAAACACCATATATTTT. Translating it yields CSARIGTASGNTIYF.

V and J are TRBV4-1 and TRBJ2-5, with a tentative D call TRBD2 (6 bases). V lost 0 bases to trimming and J lost 0 bases, with 11 bases between them. Germline lookup yields CDR1 MGHRA and CDR2 YSYEKL. This CDR3 has 16 residues. CDR3 residues: CASSQDPRGDQETQYF. CDR3 coding DNA: TGCGCCAGCAGCCAAGATCCGCGGGGAGACCAAGAGACCCAGTACTTC.

The chain's CDR3 is CASSHSWTGFFQGYGYTF. CDR3 nucleotides: TGCGCCAGCAGTCATTCCTGGACAGGGTTTTTTCAAGGCTATGGCTACACCTTC. The J gene is TRBJ1-2, the V gene TRBV23-1; TRBD1 matches at 8 bases. TRBV23-1 is assigned to the ORF class and has an uncertain function. V lost 3 bases and J lost 4; bases outside the gene matches: 16. There are 18 residues in the CDR3.

The rearrangement uses TRBV13 and TRBJ2-1, with 8 bases matching TRBD2. The CDR3 contains 16 residues. V shed 0 bases and J 8 bases; nucleotides not matched to a gene: 9. Germline V gives CDR1 PRHDT, CDR2 FYEKMQ (reference sequence). This CDR3 reads CASSLGSSGGRHEQFF. The DNA of the CDR3 is TGTGCCAGCAGCTTAGGGAGTTCGGGCGGGAGGCATGAGCAGTTCTTC.

The chain joins TRBV28 to TRBJ2-2; D might be TRBD1 (7 bases). This CDR3 comprises 14 residues. Trimming pared 3 bases from V and 4 bases from J, leaving 9 bases between. CDR1 and CDR2 from the germline V gene are MDHEN and SYDVKM. CDR3 protein: CASSFRGATGELFF. The CDR3 DNA sequence: TGTGCCAGCAGTTTCAGGGGGGCCACCGGGGAGCTGTTTTTT.

V is TRBV11-2 and J is TRBJ2-7; D is uncertain. The germline V gene has CDR1 SGHAT and CDR2 FQNNGV. V shed 2 bases and J shed 2 bases, with 13 bases lying between them. The CDR3 consists of 15 residues. CDR3 nucleotides: TGTGCCAGCAGCTTACAACAGACCCCTACCTACGAGCAGTACTTC. Amino acids: CASSLQQTPTYEQYF.

This clone was observed a few times. The rearrangement joins TRBV7-2 to TRBJ2-2; no clear D gene. CDR3 length: 14 residues. CDR1 and CDR2 (germline): SGHTA, FQGNSA. Between the trimmed V and J ends, which lost 5 bases and 0 bases, there was a span of 7 bases. This chain's CDR3 is CASSLRTNTGELFF. The DNA for the CDR3 is TGTGCCAGCAGCCTTAGAACGAACACCGGGGAGCTGTTTTTT.

The V call is TRBV28, the J call TRBJ2-7; 9 nucleotides match TRBD1. CDR1 and CDR2 from the germline V gene are MDHEN and SYDVKM. The CDR3 extends over 14 amino acids. The V segment lost 3 bases and the J segment 5 bases; nucleotides outside the gene matches: 5. CDR3: CASSLDRGNHEQYF. CDR3 DNA sequence: TGTGCCAGCAGTTTGGACAGGGGTAACCACGAGCAGTACTTC.

This clone was found a few times. The chain is built from TRBV10-3 and TRBJ2-1; TRBD2 aligns across 14 bases. Per the germline V gene, CDR1 is ENHRY and CDR2 is SYGVKD. J gave up 7 bases and V 6 bases, and 2 bases lay outside the gene matches. This CDR3 is 14 amino acids long. The CDR3 protein is CAIRGLAGENEQFF. DNA for the CDR3: TGTGCCATCAGGGGACTAGCGGGAGAAAATGAGCAGTTCTTC.

The rearrangement links TRBV14 to TRBJ1-3, with 8 nucleotides matching TRBD1. J was trimmed by 3 bases and V by 11 bases; bases with no gene match: 6. There are 13 residues in the CDR3. The germline V gene has CDR1 SGHDN and CDR2 FVKESK. This CDR3 is CAGQGARGNTIYF. CDR3 bases: TGTGCCGGGCAGGGGGCGCGTGGAAACACCATATATTTT.

The sample holds a few counts of this clone. The CDR3 loop reads CASSTGLSGNTIYF. In DNA, the CDR3 is TGTGCCAGTAGTACAGGCCTCTCTGGAAACACCATATATTTT. The V and J genes are TRBV19 and TRBJ1-3; D gene ambiguous. The germline V gene has CDR1 LNHDA and CDR2 SQIVND (reference sequence). CDR3 length: 14 amino acids. The V end was cut by 4 bases, the J end by 0 bases, with 7 bases between.

The V and J genes are TRBV28 and TRBJ1-1, with D possibly matching TRBD1 (5 bases). This CDR3 has 13 residues. The V gene's germline CDR1 is MDHEN and CDR2 SYDVKM. V lost 2 bases and J lost 4, with 8 bases in between. The CDR3 region is CASSLQGITEAFF. The CDR3 nucleotides read TGTGCCAGCAGTTTACAGGGAATCACTGAAGCTTTCTTT. Together with reference TRBV28 and TRBJ1-1, the CDR3 gives the full variable domain: DVKVTQSSRYLVKRTGEKVFLECVQDMDHENMFWYRQDPGLGLRLIYFSYDVKMKEKGDIPEGYSVSREKKERFSLILESASTNQTSMYLCASSLQGITEAFFGQGTRLTVV.

The CDR3 spells CAWSGAGTGVGNYGYTF. The CDR3 nucleotides read TGTGCCTGGAGTGGCGCCGGGACAGGGGTCGGAAACTATGGCTACACCTTC. The chain has TRBV30 and TRBJ1-2; 10 bases match TRBD1. The CDR3 contains 17 residues. Germline values: CDR1 GTSNPN, CDR2 SVGIG (reference sequence). V shed 1 base, J shed 2 bases, and the junction held 10 bases outside the gene matches.

Details on this clone: The same CDR3 can be traced to other DNA sequences in this sample. V usage is TRBV7-9 and J usage is TRBJ2-1; TRBD1 matches at 8 bases. This CDR3 comprises 13 residues. Unmatched junction bases numbered 9, after V lost 5 bases and J lost 12 bases. Germline CDR1 reads SEHNR; CDR2 reads FQNEAQ (reference sequence). In DNA, the CDR3 is TGTGCCAGCAGCCCCCGGACAGGGAGGTCGCAGTTCTTC. Protein product: CASSPRTGRSQFF.

The V and J genes are TRBV30 and TRBJ2-4; 7 nucleotides agree with TRBD1. Germline CDR1 and CDR2: GTSNPN and SVGIG (reference sequence). The trim removed 5 bases at V and 3 bases at J, leaving 1 base unmatched. This CDR3 contains 12 residues. CDR3 DNA: TGTGCCTGGGGGGACAGCAAAAACATTCAGTACTTC. Protein: CAWGDSKNIQYF.

This clone was seen just once. The rearrangement uses TRBV10-3 and TRBJ2-5, with 7 positions matching TRBD2. The germline V gene has CDR1 ENHRY and CDR2 SYGVKD. The CDR3 spans 13 residues. Trimming removed 11 bases from V and 5 bases from J; junction bases left unmatched: 11. CDR3 sequence: CAVQTSLSETQYF. The CDR3 DNA sequence: TGTGCCGTCCAGACTAGCTTGAGCGAGACCCAGTACTTC.

This clone appeared a single time. The chain has TRBV9 and TRBJ1-3, with 7 bases that match TRBD1. The CDR3 consists of 15 residues. The germline V gene has CDR1 SGDLS and CDR2 YYNGEE. With 3 bases clipped from V and 7 bases from J, the junction kept 10 bases outside the gene matches. This CDR3 reads CASSEGAGAGNTIYF. CDR3 nucleotides: TGTGCCAGCAGCGAGGGGGCAGGGGCAGGGAACACCATATATTTT.

This clone was counted a few times. The rearrangement uses TRBV9 and TRBJ1-1; 7 nucleotides align to TRBD1. This CDR3 is 12 amino acids long. Trimming took 3 bases from V and 4 from J; bases not matched to a gene: 0. Germline V gene lookup returns CDR1 SGDLS and CDR2 YYNGEE. CDR3 coding DNA: TGTGCCAGCAGCGGACAGGGCACTGAAGCTTTCTTT. Translating it yields CASSGQGTEAFF.

The genes are TRBV21-1 and TRBJ2-3; the D call TRBD2 from the table was never checked on the DNA. TRBV21-1 is a listed pseudogene. The CDR3 loop spans 20 amino acids. In DNA form, the CDR3 reads TGTGCCAGCAGCAAAGCGCTCGGTAGCGGGAGGGCCCCGTGCACAGATACGCAGTATTTT. The encoded protein is CASSKALGSGRAPCTDTQYF.

This clone was found a few times. The rearrangement joins TRBV6-5 to TRBJ2-5; D possibly corresponds to TRBD2 (5 bases). Between the trimmed V and J ends, which lost 6 bases and 0 bases, there was a span of 14 bases. Germline CDR1 and CDR2: MNHEY and SVGAGI. The CDR3 has 15 amino acids. The DNA of the CDR3 is TGTGCCAGCAGGACGAGGGCCCGGTACCAAGAGACCCAGTACTTC. It encodes CASRTRARYQETQYF.

This clone is a singleton in its sample. The chain uses TRBV7-9 and TRBJ2-2; 11 nucleotides line up with TRBD2. With 5 bases clipped from V and 5 bases from J, the junction kept 7 bases outside the gene matches. The CDR3 sequence is 16 residues long. Germline loops: CDR1 SEHNR, CDR2 FQNEAQ (reference sequence). For the CDR3, the DNA is TGTGCCAGCAGCCCGACTAGCGGGATGTTGACCGGGGAGCTGTTTTTT. Amino acids: CASSPTSGMLTGELFF.